This TCR beta chain was obtained from a study of early T cells in non-severe SARS-CoV-2 infection. Relative to its sample, this clonotype is medium-sized. TCRdb fed the 5' RACE reads into MiXCR, producing one record per CDR3 protein. Found here are 75,000 to 80,000 distinct CDR3 sequences, roughly a sixth of them singletons; the top ten hold approximately 2.6%. The sample comprised whole blood. This sequence originates from an adult who was a healthcare worker with PCR-confirmed SARS-CoV-2 infection or an uninfected control (not recorded which).

The CDR3 coding sequence is TGCGCCAGCAGCGCCTCAAGCTCCTACAATGAGCAGTTCTTC. Its translation is CASSASSSYNEQFF. The V call is TRBV5-1, the J call TRBJ2-1; D not resolved. The germline V and J ends were trimmed by 4 bases and 0 bases, with 8 bases remaining between them. Looked up from germline, CDR1 is SGHRS and CDR2 is YFSETQ. The CDR3 has 14 amino acids.